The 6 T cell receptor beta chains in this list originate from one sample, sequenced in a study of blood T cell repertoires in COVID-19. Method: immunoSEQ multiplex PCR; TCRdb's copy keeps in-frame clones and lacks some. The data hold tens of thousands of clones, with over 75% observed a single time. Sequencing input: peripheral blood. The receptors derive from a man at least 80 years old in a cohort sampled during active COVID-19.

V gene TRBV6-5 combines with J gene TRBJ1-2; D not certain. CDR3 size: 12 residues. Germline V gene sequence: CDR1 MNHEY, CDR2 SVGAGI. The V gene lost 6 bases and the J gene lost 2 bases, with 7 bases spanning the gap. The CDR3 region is CASRTRNYGYTF. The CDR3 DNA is TGTGCCAGCAGAACGAGAAACTATGGCTACACCTTC.

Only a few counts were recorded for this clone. The CDR3 is CASSLRERSYEQYF. In DNA, the CDR3 is TGTGCCAGCAGCTTACGGGAGCGCTCCTACGAGCAGTACTTC. This sequence joins TRBV11-1 and TRBJ2-7, with a tentative D call TRBD2 (6 bases). V was pared by 2 bases and J by 0 bases, with 8 bases between. Germline CDR1 is SGHAT and CDR2 is FQDESV (reference sequence). This CDR3 has 14 residues.

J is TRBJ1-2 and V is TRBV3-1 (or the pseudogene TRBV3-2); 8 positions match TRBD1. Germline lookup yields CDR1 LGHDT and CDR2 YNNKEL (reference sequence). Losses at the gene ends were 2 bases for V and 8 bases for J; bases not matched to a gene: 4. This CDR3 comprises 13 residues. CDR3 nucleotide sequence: TGTGCCAGCAGCCAACTGACAGGGGACGGCTACACCTTC. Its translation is CASSQLTGDGYTF.

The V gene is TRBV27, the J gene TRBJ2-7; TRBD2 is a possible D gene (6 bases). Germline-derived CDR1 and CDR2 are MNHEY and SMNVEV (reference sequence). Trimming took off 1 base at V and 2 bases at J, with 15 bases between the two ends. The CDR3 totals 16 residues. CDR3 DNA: TGTGCCAGCAGTTTATATCCGGGGGAAAGCGCCTACGAGCAGTACTTC. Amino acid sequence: CASSLYPGESAYEQYF.

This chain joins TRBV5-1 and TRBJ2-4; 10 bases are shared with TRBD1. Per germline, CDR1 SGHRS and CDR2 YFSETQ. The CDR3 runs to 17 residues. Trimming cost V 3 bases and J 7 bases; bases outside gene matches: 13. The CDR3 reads CASSSGQGDRKVNIQYF. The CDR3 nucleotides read TGCGCCAGCAGCTCCGGACAGGGGGACCGGAAAGTGAACATTCAGTACTTC.

In DNA form, the CDR3 reads TGCGCCAGCAGCCAAGAACGGGGTTCGTCGGGCTACACCTTC. This codes for CASSQERGSSGYTF. This rearrangement joins TRBV4-3 to TRBJ1-2; D remains unclear. There are 14 residues in the CDR3. Germline V gene lookup returns CDR1 LGHNA and CDR2 YSLEER. Trimming removed 0 bases from V and 8 bases from J, with 13 bases in between.